This T cell receptor beta chain was recorded in a study of cytomegalovirus exposure and HLA in healthy donors. Germline values: CDR1 SGHRS, CDR2 YFSETQ. CDR3 size: 14 residues. Between the trimmed V and J ends, which lost 4 bases and 4 bases, there was a span of 14 bases. PCR employed 60 Vbeta and 13 Jbeta primers. Measured with immunoSEQ multiplex PCR; TCRdb has only the in-frame clones, and not every one. Of more than 110,000 clones in the sample, about 80% are singletons; the top ten hold around 2%. A note on this clone: As yet, its antigen is unknown.

Study-wide findings and caveats: Common viral pathogens were later found to be apparently linked to several of the most significant clusters. Reportedly, TCR beta sequences accurately predicted HLA-A and HLA-B alleles in most subjects. In vitro assays verified that a few CMV-associated chains recognized CMV antigens specifically.

The sequencing input was PBMCs. The clonotype was recovered from a man aged 30 to 39 in good health and CMV-seronegative. This chain links TRBV5-1 with TRBJ1-2; a possible D gene is TRBD1 (6 bases). CDR3 in amino acids: CASSLGGAGYGYTF. CDR3 nucleotides: TGCGCCAGCAGCCTCGGGGGGGCTGGCTATGGCTACACCTTC.